Only one count was recorded for the clone carrying this T cell receptor (beta chain). What it binds is not known. The V gene end was trimmed by 5 bases and the J gene end by 9 bases; junction bases not matched to a gene: 8. The CDR3 loop spans 14 amino acids. Germline V gives CDR1 MDHEN, CDR2 SYDVKM. The PCR employed 60 Vbeta primers together with 13 Jbeta primers. Assay: immunoSEQ multiplex PCR; the TCRdb copy retains only in-frame clones and omits some. This sample carries under 200,000 clones, around 75% of them seen once, and the ten largest clones take around 8.3%. This entry belongs to a study of cytomegalovirus exposure and HLA in healthy donors. Study context: A prior analysis found about 120 million unique TCR beta sequences from 150 million to 200 million T cells.

General observations from the study: Most subjects had HLA-A and HLA-B alleles reportedly predicted accurately by TCR beta sequences.

Sequencing input: PBMCs. This receptor was taken from a woman in her 40s in good health and CMV-seropositive. The V and J genes are TRBV28 and TRBJ2-2, with 8 bases matching TRBD2. The CDR3 DNA reads TGTGCCAGCAGTGTTTCGGGAGGGCCCAGGGAGCTGTTTTTT. Translated, it gives CASSVSGGPRELFF.